These T cell receptor beta chains were read from a single sample in a study of cytomegalovirus exposure and HLA in healthy donors. Produced via immunoSEQ multiplex PCR; TCRdb's table is partial and in-frame only. This table has 100,000 to 150,000 clones, 74% appearing once. The sequenced material came from PBMCs. The source of these receptors is a middle-aged man in good health and CMV-seropositive. Both conserved end residues are part of each CDR3. The D gene is left open where the match is weak. A clone size is listed for some rows: how often the clone was seen (once, few, many), or a class if it is expanded.

v_call	clone_size	j_call	d_call	cdr3_aa	cdr3_nt
TRBV6-1	NA	TRBJ2-3	NA	CASSVNRVADTQYF	TGTGCCAGCAGTGTAAACAGGGTGGCCGATACGCAGTATTTT
TRBV5-4	few	TRBJ2-3	TRBD1	CASSSRTGGSTDTQYF	TGTGCCAGCAGCTCGCGGACAGGGGGAAGCACAGATACGCAGTATTTT
TRBV9	NA	TRBJ2-5	NA	CASSVTPRSPEGTQYF	TGTGCCAGCAGCGTGACACCGAGGAGTCCCGAGGGGACCCAGTACTTC
TRBV10-3	NA	TRBJ2-7	NA	CAISESGGGRGRYEQYF	TGTGCCATCAGTGAGTCGGGAGGGGGGAGGGGGAGATACGAGCAGTACTTC
TRBV2	once	TRBJ1-1	NA	CASSVYSEAFF	TGTGCCAGCAGTGTATACAGTGAAGCTTTCTTT
TRBV9	few	TRBJ2-1	NA	CASSVRQESEQFF	TGTGCCAGCAGCGTTCGACAGGAGAGTGAGCAGTTCTTC
TRBV11-3	NA	TRBJ2-7	NA	CASSLYGDTSYEQYF	TGTGCCAGCAGCTTGTACGGGGACACCTCCTACGAGCAGTACTTC
TRBV6-6	NA	TRBJ2-3	TRBD2	CASSYSGGTDTQYF	TGTGCCAGCAGTTATAGCGGGGGGACAGATACGCAGTATTTT
TRBV18	once	TRBJ1-1	NA	CASSEGGVDGTEAFF	TGTGCCAGCTCAGAAGGGGGGGTTGATGGCACTGAAGCTTTCTTT
TRBV29-1	NA	TRBJ2-2	TRBD2	CSARGLADTGELFF	TGCAGCGCCCGGGGACTAGCGGACACCGGGGAGCTGTTTTTT
TRBV9	NA	TRBJ2-5	TRBD1	CASSEAAGTAYQETQYF	TGTGCCAGCAGCGAGGCGGCAGGGACAGCGTACCAAGAGACCCAGTACTTC
TRBV10-3	few	TRBJ1-1	TRBD1	CAISTGAHTEAFF	TGTGCCATTTCGACAGGGGCCCACACTGAAGCTTTCTTT
TRBV20-1	NA	TRBJ1-1	NA	CSARRTEAFF	TGCAGTGCTAGGAGGACTGAAGCTTTCTTT
TRBV7-3	few	TRBJ2-1	TRBD1	CASSLTPGQKFF	TGTGCCAGCAGCCTCACCCCGGGACAGAAGTTCTTC
TRBV2	few	TRBJ2-2	TRBD2	CASLRGEGTGELFF	TGTGCCAGCCTGCGGGGGGAGGGTACCGGGGAGCTGTTTTTT
TRBV5-4	NA	TRBJ2-3	TRBD2	CASSLDLRGGEDTQYF	TGTGCCAGCAGCTTGGACCTGCGGGGGGGAGAAGATACGCAGTATTTT